This T cell receptor (beta chain) was obtained from a study of cytomegalovirus exposure and HLA in healthy donors. Across the study: T cells numbering around 200 million yielded 117 million unique TCR beta sequences in an earlier analysis. Broader study findings: Because they were indistinguishable, some V segments, including TRBV6-2 and TRBV6-3, were excluded. In an earlier analysis, about 87% or about 30%: the productive usage of most TCR beta V segments.

Donors likely had unrecorded immune exposures despite being nominally healthy when sampled. In regard to this clone: The target antigen is unknown.

The PCR ran on 60 Vbeta and 13 Jbeta primers. This table comes from immunoSEQ multiplex PCR, and its TCRdb copy is limited to in-frame clones, with some not included. This table has 200,000 or so clones, approximately 78% appearing once. CDR1 is MNHEY, CDR2 SVGAGI, per germline. The CDR3 runs 15 residues. V was pared by 6 bases and J by 5 bases, with 11 bases of the junction left unmatched. The chain recombines TRBV6-5 with TRBJ2-5, with TRBD2 matching over 8 bases. The sample taken for sequencing was PBMCs. This receptor was identified in a woman in her forties or fifties in good health and CMV-seropositive. CDR3 loop: CASSLRWTGGETQYF. DNA for the CDR3: TGTGCCAGCAGCCTACGATGGACGGGGGGGGAGACCCAGTACTTC.